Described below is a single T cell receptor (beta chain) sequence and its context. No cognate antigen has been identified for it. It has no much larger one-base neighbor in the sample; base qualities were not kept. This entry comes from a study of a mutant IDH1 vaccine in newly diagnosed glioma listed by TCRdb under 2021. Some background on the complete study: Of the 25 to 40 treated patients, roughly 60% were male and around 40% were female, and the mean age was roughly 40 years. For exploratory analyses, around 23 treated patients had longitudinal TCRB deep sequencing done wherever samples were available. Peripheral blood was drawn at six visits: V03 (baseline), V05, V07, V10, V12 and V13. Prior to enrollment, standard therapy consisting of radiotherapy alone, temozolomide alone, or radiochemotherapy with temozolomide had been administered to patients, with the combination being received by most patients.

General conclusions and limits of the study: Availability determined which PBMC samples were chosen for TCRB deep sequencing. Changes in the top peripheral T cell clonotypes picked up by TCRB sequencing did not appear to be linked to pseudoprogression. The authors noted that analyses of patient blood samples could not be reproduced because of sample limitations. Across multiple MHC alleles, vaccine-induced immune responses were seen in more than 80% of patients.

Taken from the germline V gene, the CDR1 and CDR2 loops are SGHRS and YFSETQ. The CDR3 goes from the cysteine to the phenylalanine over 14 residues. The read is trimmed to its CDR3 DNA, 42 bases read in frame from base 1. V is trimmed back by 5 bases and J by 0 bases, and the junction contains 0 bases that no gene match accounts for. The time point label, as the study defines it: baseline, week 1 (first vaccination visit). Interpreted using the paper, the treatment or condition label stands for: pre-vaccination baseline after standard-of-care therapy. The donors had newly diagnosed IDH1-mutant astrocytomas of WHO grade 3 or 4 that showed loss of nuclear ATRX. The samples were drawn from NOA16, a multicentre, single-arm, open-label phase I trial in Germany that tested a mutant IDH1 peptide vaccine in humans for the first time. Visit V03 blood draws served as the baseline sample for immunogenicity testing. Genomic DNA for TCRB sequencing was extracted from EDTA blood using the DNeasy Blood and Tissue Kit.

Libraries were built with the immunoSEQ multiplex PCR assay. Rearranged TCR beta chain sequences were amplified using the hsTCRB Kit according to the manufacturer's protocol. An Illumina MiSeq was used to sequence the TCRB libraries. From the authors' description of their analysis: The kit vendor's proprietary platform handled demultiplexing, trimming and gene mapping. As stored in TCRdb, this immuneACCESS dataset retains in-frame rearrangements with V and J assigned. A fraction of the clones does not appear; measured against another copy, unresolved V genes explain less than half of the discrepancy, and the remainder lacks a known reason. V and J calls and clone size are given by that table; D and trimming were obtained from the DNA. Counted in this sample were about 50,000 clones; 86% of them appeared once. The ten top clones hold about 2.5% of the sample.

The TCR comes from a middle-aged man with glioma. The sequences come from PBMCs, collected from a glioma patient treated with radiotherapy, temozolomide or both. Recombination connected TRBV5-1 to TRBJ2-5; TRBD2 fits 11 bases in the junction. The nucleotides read TGCGCCAGCAGGACTAGCGGGAACCAAGAGACCCAGTACTTC. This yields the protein CASRTSGNQETQYF.